This TCR beta chain comes out of a study of T cells in Graves' hyperthyroidism and ophthalmopathy. Study-wide points: Patients with ophthalmopathy were separated from those with stable hyperthyroidism by a 13 V-J model.

After removal of 5 bases from V and 6 bases from J, the junction contained 10 bases not matched to a gene. There are 14 residues in the CDR3. Isolation of PBMCs was performed on roughly 9 ml fresh peripheral blood. RNA transcripts provided the source from which TCR beta CDR3 regions were amplified. TCR CDR3 regions were first amplified by RT-PCR with HTBI primers. Using its own MiXCR run on the multiplex PCR reads, TCRdb lists one record per CDR3 protein. The data show more than 450,000 distinct CDR3 sequences, 12% to 15% seen once. This clonotype has a count of ten or more. The antigen is unknown. This chain links TRBV12-3 or TRBV12-4 with TRBJ2-7; TRBD2 matches at 7 bases. The TCR sequence derives from a middle-aged woman with Graves' hyperthyroidism. Sequencing was carried out using blood. The DNA for the CDR3 is TGTGCCAGCAGTCGGGGGGACGCCCCCCCCGAGCAGTACTTC. Its translation is CASSRGDAPPEQYF.